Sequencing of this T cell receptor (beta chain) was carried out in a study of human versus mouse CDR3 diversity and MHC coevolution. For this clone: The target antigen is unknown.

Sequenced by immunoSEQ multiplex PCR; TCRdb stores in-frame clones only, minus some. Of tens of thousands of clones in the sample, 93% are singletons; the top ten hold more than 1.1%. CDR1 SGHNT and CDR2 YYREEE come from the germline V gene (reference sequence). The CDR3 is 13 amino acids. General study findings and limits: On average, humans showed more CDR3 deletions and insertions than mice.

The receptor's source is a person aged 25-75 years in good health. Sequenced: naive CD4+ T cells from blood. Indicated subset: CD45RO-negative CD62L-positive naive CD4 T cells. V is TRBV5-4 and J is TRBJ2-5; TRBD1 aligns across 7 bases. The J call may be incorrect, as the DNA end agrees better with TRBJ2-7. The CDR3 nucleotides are TGTGCCAGCAGCTCGGGACAGCTCTACGAGCAGTACTTC. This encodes CASSSGQLYEQYF.